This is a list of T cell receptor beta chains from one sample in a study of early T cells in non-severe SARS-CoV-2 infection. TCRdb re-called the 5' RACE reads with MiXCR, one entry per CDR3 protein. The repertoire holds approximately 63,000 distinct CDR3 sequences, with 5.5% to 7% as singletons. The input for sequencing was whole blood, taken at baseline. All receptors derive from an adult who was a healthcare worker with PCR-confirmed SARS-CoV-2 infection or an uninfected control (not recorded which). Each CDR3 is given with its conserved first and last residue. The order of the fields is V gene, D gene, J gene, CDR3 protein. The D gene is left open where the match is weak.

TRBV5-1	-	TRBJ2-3	CASSPDLFTDTQYF
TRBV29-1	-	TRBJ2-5	CSVAPGQRYETQYF
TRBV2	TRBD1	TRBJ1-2	CASRQGQDGYTF
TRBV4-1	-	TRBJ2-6	CASSHRGGANVLTF
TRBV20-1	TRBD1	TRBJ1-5	CSASPDRGIQPQHF
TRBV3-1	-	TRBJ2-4	CASSQEGYKNIQYF
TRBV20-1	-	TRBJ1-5	CSVSRDILGQPQHF
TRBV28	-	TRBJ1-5	CASSFGGEANQPQHF
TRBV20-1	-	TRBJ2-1	CSARAGAPYNEQFF
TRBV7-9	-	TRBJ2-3	CASSPLGGTDTQYF
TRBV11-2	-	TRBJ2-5	CASSLDDRPPYF
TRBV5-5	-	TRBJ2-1	CASSLGVAAGFNEQFF
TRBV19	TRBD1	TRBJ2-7	CASRGTGEAEQYF
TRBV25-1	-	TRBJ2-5	CASSHAGGETQYF
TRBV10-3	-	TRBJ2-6	CAISGYSLSGANVLTF
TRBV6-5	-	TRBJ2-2	CASSYLLGDTNTGELFF
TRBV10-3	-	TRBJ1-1	CAIRPGLSTEAFF
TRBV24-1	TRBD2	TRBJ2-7	CATSDPGRASGVYEQYF
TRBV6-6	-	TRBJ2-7	CASSPGDRSYEQYF
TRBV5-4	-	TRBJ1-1	CASSFGGGVNVVQNTEAFF
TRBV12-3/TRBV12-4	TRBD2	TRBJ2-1	CASTISGSPGYEQFF
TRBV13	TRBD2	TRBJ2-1	CASSLLSLAGTEQFF
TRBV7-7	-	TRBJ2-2	CASSRTNPRDTGELFF